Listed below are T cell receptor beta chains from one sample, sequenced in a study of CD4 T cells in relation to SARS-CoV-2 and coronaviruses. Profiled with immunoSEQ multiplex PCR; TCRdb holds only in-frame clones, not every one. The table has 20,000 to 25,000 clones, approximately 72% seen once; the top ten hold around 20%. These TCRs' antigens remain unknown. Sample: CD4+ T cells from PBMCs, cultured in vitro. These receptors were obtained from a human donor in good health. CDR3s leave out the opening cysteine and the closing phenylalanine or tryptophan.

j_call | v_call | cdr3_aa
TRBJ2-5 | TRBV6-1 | ASSELPGGVQTQY
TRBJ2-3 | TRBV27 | ASSGNVDTQY
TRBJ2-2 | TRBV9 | ASSESTGSTGELF
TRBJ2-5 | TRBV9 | ASSVRPAGQETQY
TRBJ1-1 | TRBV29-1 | SVERETTGTAF
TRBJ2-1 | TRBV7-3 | ASSLTGLAGGNEQF
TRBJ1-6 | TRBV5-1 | ASSTGQATSSYNSPLH
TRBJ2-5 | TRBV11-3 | ASSLDGRTETQY
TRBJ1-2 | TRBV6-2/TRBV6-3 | ASSSGTGAIGYT
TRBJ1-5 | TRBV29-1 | SVDPDRGNNQPQH
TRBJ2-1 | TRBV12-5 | ASGLNRDRGGKQF
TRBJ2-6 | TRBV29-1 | SVDGAGANVLT
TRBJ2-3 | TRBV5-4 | ASSTGTSTDTQY
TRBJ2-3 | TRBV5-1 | ASSPRILSTDTQY
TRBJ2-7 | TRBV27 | ASRGLAGGSSYEQY
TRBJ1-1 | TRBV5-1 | ASSPRRGGSRGTEAF
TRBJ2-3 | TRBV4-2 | ASSGSREFWDTQY
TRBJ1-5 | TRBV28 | ASSSAGTGPLGQPQH
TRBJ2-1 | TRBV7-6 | ASSLAAGWSGDPSGEQF
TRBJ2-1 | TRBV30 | AWSIGTGDNEQF
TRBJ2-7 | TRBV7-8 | ASSEREANYEQY
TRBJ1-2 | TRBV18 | ASSWDRGTPIYYGYT
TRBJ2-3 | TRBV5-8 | ASSLGGTDTQY
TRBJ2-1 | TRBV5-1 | ASSLRAGEHEQF
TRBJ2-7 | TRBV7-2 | ASSTGTKRSYEQY
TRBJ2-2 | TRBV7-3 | ASSLSFTGELF
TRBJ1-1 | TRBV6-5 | ASSYSKGGSRAEAF
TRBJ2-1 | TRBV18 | ASSPGMGTSGSNEQF
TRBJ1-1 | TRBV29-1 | SVAVLDRATEAF
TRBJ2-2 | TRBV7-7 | ATRPGTGWTGELF
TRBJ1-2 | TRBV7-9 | ASSLMTTGRYT
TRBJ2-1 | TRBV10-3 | AISATSGYNEQF
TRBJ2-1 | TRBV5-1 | ASRVPVSNEQF
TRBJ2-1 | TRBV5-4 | ASSFRDRGRSEQF
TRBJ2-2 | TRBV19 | ASIRRGDTGELF
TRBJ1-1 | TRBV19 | ASSIVRVGTEAF
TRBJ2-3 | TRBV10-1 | ASIIRTRTDTQY
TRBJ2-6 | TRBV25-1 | ATRPQGANVLT
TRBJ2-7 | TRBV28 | ASSSPGGRKTYEQY
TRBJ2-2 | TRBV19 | ASSSGNTGELF
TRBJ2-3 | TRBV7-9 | ASSLRGGPTDTQY
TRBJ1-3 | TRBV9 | ASSVVGASGNTIY
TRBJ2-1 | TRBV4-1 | ASSPHQGGGYNEQF
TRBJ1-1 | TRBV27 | ASSGYRGNTEAF
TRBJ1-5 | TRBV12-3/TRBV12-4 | ASSGDRGQPQH
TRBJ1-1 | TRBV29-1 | SVIKTENTEAF
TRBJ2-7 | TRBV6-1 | ASSEAGLRYEQY
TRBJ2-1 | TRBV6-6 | ASSADRGSYNEQF
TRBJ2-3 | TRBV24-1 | ATTNRKITDTQY
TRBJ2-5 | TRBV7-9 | ASSGRGKTQY
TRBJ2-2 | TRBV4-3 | ASSPSSGYTGELF
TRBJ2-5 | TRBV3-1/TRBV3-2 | ASSPVTGETQTQY
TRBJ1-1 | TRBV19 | ASSISGSNTEAF
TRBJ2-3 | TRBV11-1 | ASSGGLGSDTQY
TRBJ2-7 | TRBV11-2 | ASSIGTSGRTYEQY
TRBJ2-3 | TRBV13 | ASSSGGMVTTDTQY
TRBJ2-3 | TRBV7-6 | ASSFGQGAGDTQY
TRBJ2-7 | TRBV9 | ASSPRLDAGLSEQY
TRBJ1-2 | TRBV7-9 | ASSLTGGAFYGYT